Described below is a single T cell receptor beta chain sequence and its context. There are many counts of this clonotype. Its binding antigen is unknown. Per-base qualities were not stored, and no clone one base away is much larger. The sample belongs to a study of CD8+CD57+ T cells in acquired aplastic anemia (dated by TCRdb to the late 2010s). Study-wide context: On average, sorted CD4+ and CD8+ cells yielded 3.2 ug of extracted DNA, with a range of 0.2 to 27.4 ug. For healthy donor samples, the average read count was about 9.9 million for CD4+ cells and approximately 11 million for CD8+ cells. Beyond this particular receptor, the publication reports: Roughly 30 CD8+ CDR3 sequences were found to be shared between patients and controls, but these sequences appeared to be highly expressed in patients and within the immunodominant clones of the patients. No significant difference in CD8+ Simpson's diversity was found between patients and healthy controls (P=0.060).

In this study, sorted CD4+ and CD8+ T cells from the blood of healthy subjects and of severe aplastic anemia patients had their TCR repertoires deep-sequenced. Ficoll-Paque density gradient centrifugation was used to isolate peripheral blood mononuclear cells. Before DNA extraction, CD4+ and CD8+ T cells were sorted with FACS or magnetic beads. Genomic DNA served as template for TCR beta VDJ combination and CDR3 sequence profiling. An Illumina HiSeq 2000 was used for TCR repertoire sequencing. The authors' analysis ran thus. TRBV/TRBJ rearrangement plots, CDR3 size and DJ length profiles, and Simpson's diversity index were used to evaluate the repertoires. The most abundant DNA sequence in the deep sequencing data was taken as the immunodominant clone. CDR3 amino acid sequences were screened for sharing across subjects and were compared with published repertoires and the VDJdb database. TCRdb applied fastp at Q25 and MiXCR to the public reads, then kept only in-frame beta chains. Rows matching on CDR3 protein sequence are summarized as one entry with the most common DNA and genes. For this entry, the V and J calls and clone size follow TCRdb and not the study's own pipeline. The sample yields more than 100,000 distinct CDR3 sequences; 35% to 50% were counted once. The leading ten clones occupy 8% to 9% of the sample.

From the cysteine through the phenylalanine, the CDR3 covers 16 amino acids. Only the CDR3 part of the read is kept: 48 bases, read in frame from the first base. V is shortened by 6 bases, J by 0 bases, and the region joining them spans 18 bases. From the germline V gene, CDR1 is SQVTM and CDR2 is ANQGSEA. Sequencing was done on a sample of sorted CD4+, CD8+, or CD8+CD57+ T cells (not recorded which) from PBMCs. The receptor was isolated from a human donor in good health, serving as a control. This receptor chain uses TRBV29-1 and TRBJ1-3; no D gene is confidently identified. The bases are TGCAGCGTCGCAGTCGGACGGCTTGGCTCTGGAAACACCATATATTTT. It translates to CSVAVGRLGSGNTIYF.